The clone carrying this T cell receptor (beta chain) was counted at least ten times. The sample originates from a study of Graves' ophthalmopathy and Graves' hyperthyroidism. CDR3 length equals 15 residues. The germline V gene has CDR1 SGHRS and CDR2 YFSETQ. Trimming pared 3 bases from V and 4 bases from J, leaving 16 bases between. The study amplified TCR beta CDR3 regions using RNA transcripts. A first-round RT-PCR used HTBI primers, followed by a second-round multiplex PCR. TCRdb re-analysed the multiplex PCR reads in MiXCR, keeping a single row per CDR3 protein. Among under 400,000 distinct CDR3 sequences listed, roughly 15% were seen once. Ophthalmopathy in the donors was of moderate-to-severe activity, with CAS ≥3, NOSPECS ≥4 and duration under 3 months.

Material: peripheral blood. This receptor was identified in an adult man with Graves' ophthalmopathy. The gene calls are TRBV5-1 and TRBJ2-5, with a possible D match to TRBD2 (7 bases). In nucleotides, the CDR3 is TGCGCCAGCAGCTACGATAGGGGGGGCCGAGAGACCCAGTACTTC. Translation gives CASSYDRGGRETQYF.